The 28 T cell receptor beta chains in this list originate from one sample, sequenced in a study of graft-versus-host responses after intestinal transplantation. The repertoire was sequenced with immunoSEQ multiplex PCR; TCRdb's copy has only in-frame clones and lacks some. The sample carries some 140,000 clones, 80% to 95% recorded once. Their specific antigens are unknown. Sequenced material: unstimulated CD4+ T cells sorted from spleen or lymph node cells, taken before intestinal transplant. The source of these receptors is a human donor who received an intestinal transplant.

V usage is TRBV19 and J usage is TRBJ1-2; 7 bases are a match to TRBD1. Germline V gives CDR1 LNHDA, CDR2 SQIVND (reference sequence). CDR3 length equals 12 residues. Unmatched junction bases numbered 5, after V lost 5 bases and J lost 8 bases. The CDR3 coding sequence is TGTGCCAGTAGTCAAAGGGGGCAAGGCTACACCTTC. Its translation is CASSQRGQGYTF.

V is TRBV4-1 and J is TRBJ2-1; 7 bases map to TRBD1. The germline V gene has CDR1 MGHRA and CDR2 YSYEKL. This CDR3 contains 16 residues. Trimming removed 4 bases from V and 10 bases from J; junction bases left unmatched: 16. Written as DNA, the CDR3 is TGCGCCAGCAGCCTACCCGGGACAGAGATTAATGGAGAGCAGTTCTTC. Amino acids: CASSLPGTEINGEQFF.

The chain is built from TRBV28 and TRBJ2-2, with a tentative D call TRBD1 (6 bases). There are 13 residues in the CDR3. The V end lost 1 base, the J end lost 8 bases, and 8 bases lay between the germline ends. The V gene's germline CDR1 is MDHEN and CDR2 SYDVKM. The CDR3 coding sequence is TGTGCCAGCAGTTTATCTGGGACAGGGGAGCTGTTTTTT. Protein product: CASSLSGTGELFF.

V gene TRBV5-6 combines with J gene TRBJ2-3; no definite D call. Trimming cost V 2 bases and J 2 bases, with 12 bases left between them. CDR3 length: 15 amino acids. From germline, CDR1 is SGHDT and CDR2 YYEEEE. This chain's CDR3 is CASSFLRVNTDTQYF. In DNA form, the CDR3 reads TGTGCCAGCAGCTTTCTTAGGGTAAACACAGATACGCAGTATTTT.

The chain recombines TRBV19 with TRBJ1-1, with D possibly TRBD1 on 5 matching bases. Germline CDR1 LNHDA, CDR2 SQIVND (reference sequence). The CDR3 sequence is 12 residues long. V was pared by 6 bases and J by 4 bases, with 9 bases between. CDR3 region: CASRRTRTEAFF. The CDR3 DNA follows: TGTGCCAGTAGGAGGACACGCACTGAAGCTTTCTTT. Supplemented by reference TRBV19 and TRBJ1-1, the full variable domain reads DGGITQSPKYLFRKEGQNVTLSCEQNLNHDAMYWYRQDPGQGLRLIYYSQIVNDFQKGDIAEGYSVSREKKESFPLTVTSAQKNPTAFYLCASRRTRTEAFFGQGTRLTVV.

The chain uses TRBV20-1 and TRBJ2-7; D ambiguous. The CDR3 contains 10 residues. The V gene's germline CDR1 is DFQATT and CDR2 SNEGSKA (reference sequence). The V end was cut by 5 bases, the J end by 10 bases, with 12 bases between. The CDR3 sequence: CSAAPKAQYF. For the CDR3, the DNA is TGCAGTGCTGCCCCGAAGGCCCAGTACTTC.

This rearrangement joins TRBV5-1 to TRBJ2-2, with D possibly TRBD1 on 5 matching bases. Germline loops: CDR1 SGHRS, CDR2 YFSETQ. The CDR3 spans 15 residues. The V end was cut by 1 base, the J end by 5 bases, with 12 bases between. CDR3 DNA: TGCGCCAGCAGCTTGCGGCAGGGTAGTACCGGGGAGCTGTTTTTT. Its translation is CASSLRQGSTGELFF. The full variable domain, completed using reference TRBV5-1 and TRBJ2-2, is KAGVTQTPRYLIKTRGQQVTLSCSPISGHRSVSWYQQTPGQGLQFLFEYFSETQRNKGNFPGRFSGRQFSNSRSEMNVSTLELGDSALYLCASSLRQGSTGELFFGEGSRLTVL.

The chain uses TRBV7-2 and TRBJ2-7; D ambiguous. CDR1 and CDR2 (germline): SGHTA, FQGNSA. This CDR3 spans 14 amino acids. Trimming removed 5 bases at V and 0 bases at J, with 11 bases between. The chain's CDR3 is CASSPRDLSYEQYF. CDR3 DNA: TGTGCCAGCAGCCCCAGAGATCTCTCCTACGAGCAGTACTTC.

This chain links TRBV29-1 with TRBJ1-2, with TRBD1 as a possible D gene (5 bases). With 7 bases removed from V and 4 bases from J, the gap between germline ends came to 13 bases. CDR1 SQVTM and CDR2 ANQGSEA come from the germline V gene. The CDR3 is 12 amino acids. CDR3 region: CSASGGAYGYTF. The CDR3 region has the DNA TGCAGCGCCAGCGGTGGGGCCTATGGCTACACCTTC.

The CDR3 DNA follows: TGCAGTGCCCCCAGGGCAGATACGCAGTATTTT. It yields the protein CSAPRADTQYF. The chain has TRBV20-1 and TRBJ2-3; possibly TRBD1 for D (5 bases). Trimming took 6 bases from V and 4 from J, leaving 8 bases between them. CDR3 length: 11 residues. In germline, CDR1 is DFQATT, CDR2 SNEGSKA (reference sequence).

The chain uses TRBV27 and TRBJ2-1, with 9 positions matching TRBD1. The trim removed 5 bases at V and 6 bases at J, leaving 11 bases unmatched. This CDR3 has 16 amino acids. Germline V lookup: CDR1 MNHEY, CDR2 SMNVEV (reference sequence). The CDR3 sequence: CASSPSGTGMSNEQFF. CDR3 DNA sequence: TGTGCCAGCAGTCCCAGCGGGACAGGGATGTCCAATGAGCAGTTCTTC.

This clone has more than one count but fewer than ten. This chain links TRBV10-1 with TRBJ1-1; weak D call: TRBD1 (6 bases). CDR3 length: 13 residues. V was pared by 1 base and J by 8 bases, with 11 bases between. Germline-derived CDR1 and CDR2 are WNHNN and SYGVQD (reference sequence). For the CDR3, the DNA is TGCGCCAGCAGTGAGTTGACAGGAACCGAAGCTTTCTTT. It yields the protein CASSELTGTEAFF.

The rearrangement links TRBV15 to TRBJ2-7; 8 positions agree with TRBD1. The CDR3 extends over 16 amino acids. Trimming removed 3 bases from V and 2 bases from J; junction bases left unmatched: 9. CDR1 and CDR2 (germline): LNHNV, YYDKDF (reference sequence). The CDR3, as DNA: TGTGCCACCAGCAGGACCCCGGACAGGGCTACCTACGAGCAGTACTTC. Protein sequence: CATSRTPDRATYEQYF.

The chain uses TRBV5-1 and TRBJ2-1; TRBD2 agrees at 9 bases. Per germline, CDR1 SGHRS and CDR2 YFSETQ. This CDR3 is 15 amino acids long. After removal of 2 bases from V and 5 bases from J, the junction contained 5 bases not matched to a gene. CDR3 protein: CASSLIASGNNEQFF. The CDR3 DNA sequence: TGCGCCAGCAGCTTAATTGCTAGCGGGAACAATGAGCAGTTCTTC. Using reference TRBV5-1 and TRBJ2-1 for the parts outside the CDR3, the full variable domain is KAGVTQTPRYLIKTRGQQVTLSCSPISGHRSVSWYQQTPGQGLQFLFEYFSETQRNKGNFPGRFSGRQFSNSRSEMNVSTLELGDSALYLCASSLIASGNNEQFFGPGTRLTVL.

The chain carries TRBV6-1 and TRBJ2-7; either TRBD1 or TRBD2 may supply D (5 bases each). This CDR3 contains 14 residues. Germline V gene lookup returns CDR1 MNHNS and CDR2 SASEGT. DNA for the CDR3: TGTGCTGGGCGGGCTGGGGCACCTAATTACGAGCAGTACTTC. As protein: CAGRAGAPNYEQYF.

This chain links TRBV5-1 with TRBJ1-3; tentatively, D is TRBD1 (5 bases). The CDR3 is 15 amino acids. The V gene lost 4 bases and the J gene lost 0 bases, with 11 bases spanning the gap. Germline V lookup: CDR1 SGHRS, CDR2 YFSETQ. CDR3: CASSLPTDSGNTIYF. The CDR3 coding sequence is TGCGCCAGCAGCCTCCCGACAGACTCTGGAAACACCATATATTTT.

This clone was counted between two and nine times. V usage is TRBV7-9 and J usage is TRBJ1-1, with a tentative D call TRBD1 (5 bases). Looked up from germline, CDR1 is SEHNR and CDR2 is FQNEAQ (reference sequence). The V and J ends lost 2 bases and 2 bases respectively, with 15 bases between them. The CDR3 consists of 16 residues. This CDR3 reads CASSLPNQGGNTEAFF. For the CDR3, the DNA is TGTGCCAGCAGCTTACCTAACCAGGGAGGAAACACTGAAGCTTTCTTT.

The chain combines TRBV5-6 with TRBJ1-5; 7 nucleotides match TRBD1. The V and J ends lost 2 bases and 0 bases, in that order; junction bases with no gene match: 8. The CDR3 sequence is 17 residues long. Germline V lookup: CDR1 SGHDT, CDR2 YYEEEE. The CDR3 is CASSFSFGTASNQPQHF. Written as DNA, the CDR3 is TGTGCCAGCAGCTTTTCTTTCGGGACAGCTAGCAATCAGCCCCAGCATTTT.

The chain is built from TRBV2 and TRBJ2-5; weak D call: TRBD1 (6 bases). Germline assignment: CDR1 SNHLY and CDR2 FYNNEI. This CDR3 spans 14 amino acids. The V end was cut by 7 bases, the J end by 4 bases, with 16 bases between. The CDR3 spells CASTQEQGSETQYF. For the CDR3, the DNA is TGTGCCAGCACCCAGGAACAGGGTTCAGAGACCCAGTACTTC.

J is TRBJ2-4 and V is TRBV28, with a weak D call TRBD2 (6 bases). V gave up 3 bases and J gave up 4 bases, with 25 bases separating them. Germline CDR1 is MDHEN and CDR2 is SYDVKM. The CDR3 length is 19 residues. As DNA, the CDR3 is TGTGCCAGCAGTTTGCCTCCCCCGGGGGAAGGGAAGGTTAAAAACATTCAGTACTTC. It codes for CASSLPPPGEGKVKNIQYF. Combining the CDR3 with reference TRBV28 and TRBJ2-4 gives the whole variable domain DVKVTQSSRYLVKRTGEKVFLECVQDMDHENMFWYRQDPGLGLRLIYFSYDVKMKEKGDIPEGYSVSREKKERFSLILESASTNQTSMYLCASSLPPPGEGKVKNIQYFGAGTRLSVL.

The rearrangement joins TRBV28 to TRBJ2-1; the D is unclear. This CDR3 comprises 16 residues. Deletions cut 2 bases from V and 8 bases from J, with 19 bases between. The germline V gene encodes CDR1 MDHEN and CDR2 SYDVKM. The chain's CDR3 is CASSLRRRVKRDEQFF. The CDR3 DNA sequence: TGTGCCAGCAGTTTACGTCGGAGAGTCAAACGGGATGAGCAGTTCTTC.

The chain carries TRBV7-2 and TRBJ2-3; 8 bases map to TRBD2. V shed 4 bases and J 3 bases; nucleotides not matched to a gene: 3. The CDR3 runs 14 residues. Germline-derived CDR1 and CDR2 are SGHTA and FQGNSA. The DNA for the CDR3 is TGTGCCAGCAGCTCCGAGCGGGAGACAGATACGCAGTATTTT. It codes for CASSSERETDTQYF. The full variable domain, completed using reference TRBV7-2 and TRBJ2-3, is GAGVSQSPSNKVTEKGKDVELRCDPISGHTALYWYRQSLGQGLEFLIYFQGNSAPDKSGLPSDRFSAERTGGSVSTLTIQRTQQEDSAVYLCASSSERETDTQYFGPGTRLTVL.

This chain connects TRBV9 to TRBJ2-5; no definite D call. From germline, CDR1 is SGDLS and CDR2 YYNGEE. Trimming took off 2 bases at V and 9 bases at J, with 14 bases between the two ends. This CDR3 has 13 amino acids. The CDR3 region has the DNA TGTGCCAGCAGCGTTAGGTCCCGTCCTCCCCAGTACTTC. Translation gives CASSVRSRPPQYF.

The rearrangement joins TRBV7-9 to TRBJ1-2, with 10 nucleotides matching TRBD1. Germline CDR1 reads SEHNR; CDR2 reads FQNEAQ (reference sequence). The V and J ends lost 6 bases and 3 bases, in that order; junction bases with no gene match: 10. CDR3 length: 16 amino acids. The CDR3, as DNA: TGTGCCAGCAGTTCAATCCGGGACAGGGGCTACTATGGCTACACCTTC. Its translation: CASSSIRDRGYYGYTF.

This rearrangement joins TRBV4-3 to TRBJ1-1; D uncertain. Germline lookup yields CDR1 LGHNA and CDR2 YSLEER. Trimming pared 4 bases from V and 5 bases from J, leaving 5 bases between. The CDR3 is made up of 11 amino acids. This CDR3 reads CASSRGTEAFF. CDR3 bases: TGCGCCAGCAGCCGGGGAACTGAAGCTTTCTTT.

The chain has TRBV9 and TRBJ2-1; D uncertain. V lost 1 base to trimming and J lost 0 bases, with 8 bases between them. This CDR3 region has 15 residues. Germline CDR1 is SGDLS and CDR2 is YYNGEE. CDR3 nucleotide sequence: TGTGCCAGCAGCGTACTCGAAGGCTCCTACAATGAGCAGTTCTTC. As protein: CASSVLEGSYNEQFF.

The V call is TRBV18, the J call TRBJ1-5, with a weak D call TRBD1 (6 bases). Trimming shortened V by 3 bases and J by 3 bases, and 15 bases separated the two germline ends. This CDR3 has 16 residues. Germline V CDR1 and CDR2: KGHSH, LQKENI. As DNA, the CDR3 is TGTGCCAGCTCACCCCTGGCGACAGGCTCCAATCAGCCCCAGCATTTT. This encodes CASSPLATGSNQPQHF.

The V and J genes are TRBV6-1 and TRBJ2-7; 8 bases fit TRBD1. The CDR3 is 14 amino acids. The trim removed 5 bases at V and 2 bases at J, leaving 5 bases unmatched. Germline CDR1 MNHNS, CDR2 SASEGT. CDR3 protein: CASSPRTGPYEQYF. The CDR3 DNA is TGTGCCAGCAGTCCCCGGACAGGGCCCTACGAGCAGTACTTC.